This TCR beta chain was sequenced for a study of cytomegalovirus exposure and HLA in healthy donors. Study findings and constraints: In a later analysis, several top co-occurrence clusters appeared linked to parvovirus B19, influenza, CMV and Epstein-Barr virus. CMV antigen specificity of three CMV-associated chains was confirmed in vitro. High specificity and sensitivity for cytomegalovirus status were reported for the classifier.

The CDR3 runs 15 residues. The germline CDR1 and CDR2 sequences are SGHTA and FQGNSA. V was clipped by 7 bases and J by 1 base; unmatched bases: 9. On this clone: Its target is unknown.

In the PCR, 60 Vbeta and 13 Jbeta primers were used. The table came from immunoSEQ multiplex PCR; TCRdb's copy has only in-frame clones and leaves some out. The sample has some 130,000 clones, 75% to 85% seen once; the top ten hold roughly 8%. The sample was PBMCs. The clonotype originates from a woman aged 45-59 years in good health and CMV-seropositive. The J gene is TRBJ2-7, the V gene TRBV7-2, with 8 bases fitting TRBD2. The CDR3 spells CASTMSGGLSYEQYF. The CDR3 DNA reads TGTGCCAGCACCATGTCGGGGGGGCTATCCTACGAGCAGTACTTC.